These 30 T cell receptor beta chains were sequenced from one sample in a study of blood T cell repertoires in COVID-19. Only in-frame clones appear in the TCRdb table, and some are missing; sequencing was by immunoSEQ multiplex PCR. The sample carries about 460,000 clones, 80% to 90% recorded once. Sequenced: PBMCs or T cells enriched from blood (not recorded which). The origin of the receptors is a woman in her sixties who had recovered from COVID-19.

V and J are TRBV2 and TRBJ2-7; 8 nucleotides align to TRBD1. Germline V gives CDR1 SNHLY, CDR2 FYNNEI. The CDR3 covers 15 residues. The J segment lost 1 base and the V segment lost 5 bases, leaving 7 bases of the junction unmatched. The CDR3 sequence: CASSRDRMGSYEQYF. CDR3 nucleotide sequence: TGTGCCAGCAGTCGGGACAGGATGGGATCCTACGAGCAGTACTTC.

This clone was picked up one time. V gene TRBV7-2 combines with J gene TRBJ2-3; 9 bases map to TRBD2. Germline trimming cut 7 bases from V and 11 bases from J; bases unmatched to any gene: 16. The CDR3 has 15 residues. The germline V gene has CDR1 SGHTA and CDR2 FQGNSA. CDR3 loop: CASNPTMGSGGKQYF. CDR3 nucleotides: TGTGCCAGCAACCCTACCATGGGGAGCGGGGGGAAGCAGTATTTT.

The chain employs TRBV12-3 or TRBV12-4 and TRBJ2-7, with D possibly TRBD2 on 6 matching bases. There are 13 residues in the CDR3. V was cut by 2 bases and J by 6 bases, with 11 bases left in between. This CDR3 reads CASSLRSRGEQYV. Written as DNA, the CDR3 is TGTGCCAGCAGTTTAAGGTCGCGGGGCGAGCAGTACGTC.

The V gene is TRBV6-6, the J gene TRBJ1-2, with TRBD1 matching over 8 bases. Trimming at V came to 4 bases and at J to 5 bases, leaving 9 bases not matched to a gene. The CDR3 spans 15 residues. CDR1 MNHNY and CDR2 SVGAGI come from the germline V gene (reference sequence). CDR3 DNA: TGTGCCAGCAGTTCCCCGGGACAGGCGGCATATGGCTACACCTTC. Residues: CASSSPGQAAYGYTF.

The chain joins TRBV5-1 to TRBJ1-6; no definite D call. The CDR3 totals 14 residues. V was cut by 4 bases and J by 9 bases, with 14 bases left in between. In germline, CDR1 is SGHRS, CDR2 YFSETQ. The CDR3 nucleotides read TGCGCCAGCAGCCTCGGACTCGATAGTTCACCCCTCCACTTT. Its protein is CASSLGLDSSPLHF. The entire variable domain, with the rest obtained from reference TRBV5-1 and TRBJ1-6, is as follows: KAGVTQTPRYLIKTRGQQVTLSCSPISGHRSVSWYQQTPGQGLQFLFEYFSETQRNKGNFPGRFSGRQFSNSRSEMNVSTLELGDSALYLCASSLGLDSSPLHFGNGTRLTVT.

This clone was seen a few times. The genes are TRBV10-3 and TRBJ2-7; 10 bases fit TRBD1. The germline CDR1 and CDR2 sequences are ENHRY and SYGVKD. CDR3 length: 14 amino acids. V shed 8 bases and J 6 bases; nucleotides not matched to a gene: 10. In DNA form, the CDR3 reads TGTGCCATCGAGGGACAGGGGAATTCGGGCGAGCAGTACTTC. This gives the protein CAIEGQGNSGEQYF.

The chain uses TRBV6-6 and TRBJ2-4; 10 bases are a match to TRBD1. Losses at the gene ends were 5 bases for V and 2 bases for J; bases not matched to a gene: 9. CDR1 MNHNY and CDR2 SVGAGI come from the germline V gene (reference sequence). The CDR3 is made up of 17 amino acids. The CDR3 region has the DNA TGTGCCAGCAGTCCTCGCCCGGGACAGGGGACCAAAAACATTCAGTACTTC. Translating gives CASSPRPGQGTKNIQYF.

The CDR3 here is CASSQEGTSDTDTQYF. The DNA for the CDR3 is TGTGCCAGCAGCCAAGAGGGGACATCTGACACAGATACGCAGTATTTT. This chain uses TRBV4-2 with TRBJ2-3, with TRBD1 as a possible D gene (6 bases). Germline V gives CDR1 LGHNA, CDR2 YNFKEQ. Between the trimmed V and J ends, which lost 0 bases and 2 bases, there was a span of 12 bases. This CDR3 has 16 amino acids.

The rearrangement joins TRBV4-1 to TRBJ2-1, with D perhaps matching TRBD2 (7 bases). This CDR3 has 15 amino acids. CDR1 and CDR2 (germline): MGHRA, YSYEKL. The V end lost 3 bases, the J end lost 10 bases, and 19 bases lay between the germline ends. CDR3 nucleotides: TGCGCCAGCAGCCAGGGACCGCGGGGGCGCGGAGAGCAGTTCTTC. Its translation is CASSQGPRGRGEQFF.

This clone has a handful of counts. The chain carries TRBV4-1 and TRBJ1-1, with D unresolved. The CDR3 runs 14 residues. Trimming removed 1 base from V and 1 base from J, with 7 bases in between. From germline, CDR1 is MGHRA and CDR2 YSYEKL. The CDR3 loop reads CASSQGPGNTEAFF. CDR3 DNA sequence: TGCGCCAGCAGCCAAGGGCCGGGGAACACTGAAGCTTTCTTT.

V usage is TRBV5-5 and J usage is TRBJ2-3, with TRBD1 identical over 8 bases. V dropped 4 bases and J dropped 0; count of bases not matched to a gene: 7. The CDR3 is made up of 16 amino acids. Per germline, CDR1 SGHKS and CDR2 YYEKEE (reference sequence). DNA of the CDR3: TGTGCCAGCAGCCCGGGACGGACAGGGAGCACAGATACGCAGTATTTT. As protein: CASSPGRTGSTDTQYF.

The chain employs TRBV27 and TRBJ2-3; 8 bases agree with TRBD1. Germline assignment: CDR1 MNHEY and CDR2 SMNVEV (reference sequence). V gave up 5 bases and J gave up 4 bases; unmatched junction bases: 2. There are 13 residues in the CDR3. This CDR3 reads CASSGQGSDTQYF. The DNA for the CDR3 is TGTGCCAGCAGTGGACAGGGATCAGATACGCAGTATTTT.

The chain has TRBV13 and TRBJ1-2; 10 positions match TRBD1. This CDR3 comprises 15 residues. The J segment lost 9 bases and the V segment lost 1 base, leaving 8 bases of the junction unmatched. Germline assignment: CDR1 PRHDT and CDR2 FYEKMQ (reference sequence). Here the CDR3 reads CASSLVLGTGVSYTF. The CDR3 nucleotides are TGTGCCAGCAGCTTAGTCCTAGGGACAGGGGTGAGCTACACCTTC.

This chain links TRBV11-2 with TRBJ1-1; tentative D call: TRBD1 (5 bases). V was clipped by 3 bases and J by 1 base, with 21 bases between them. This CDR3 comprises 18 residues. Germline V gene data show CDR1 as SGHAT and CDR2 as FQNNGV. DNA of the CDR3: TGTGCCAGCAGCTTTCCTGGGCGGGGGAGGGTGTGGAACACTGAAGCTTTCTTT. Amino acid sequence: CASSFPGRGRVWNTEAFF. Variable domain in full (rest from reference TRBV11-2 and TRBJ1-1): EAGVAQSPRYKIIEKRQSVAFWCNPISGHATLYWYQQILGQGPKLLIQFQNNGVVDDSQLPKDRFSAERLKGVDSTLKIQPAKLEDSAVYLCASSFPGRGRVWNTEAFFGQGTRLTVV.

J is TRBJ2-3 and V is TRBV5-1, with 8 nucleotides matching TRBD2. This CDR3 is built from 15 residues. Per germline, CDR1 SGHRS and CDR2 YFSETQ. V lost 6 bases, J lost 2 bases, and 8 bases stayed unmatched. The CDR3 protein is CASKGGGGTTDTQYF. The CDR3 nucleotides are TGCGCCAGCAAGGGTGGCGGGGGGACCACAGATACGCAGTATTTT.

This rearrangement joins TRBV29-1 to TRBJ2-3; 8 nucleotides align to TRBD1. The CDR3 spans 14 residues. The germline CDR1 and CDR2 sequences are SQVTM and ANQGSEA. Losses at the gene ends were 8 bases for V and 3 bases for J; bases not matched to a gene: 10. The CDR3 spells CSLTRQGSTDTQYF. The CDR3 nucleotides are TGCAGCCTCACCCGACAGGGGAGTACAGATACGCAGTATTTT.

The J gene is TRBJ2-7, the V gene TRBV7-9, with D tentatively TRBD2 (6 bases). Between the trimmed V and J ends, which lost 5 bases and 5 bases, there was a span of 16 bases. This CDR3 is 14 amino acids long. Germline CDR1 is SEHNR and CDR2 is FQNEAQ (reference sequence). CDR3 sequence: CASSAGPMRDEQYF. The DNA for the CDR3 is TGTGCCAGCAGCGCGGGACCGATGAGAGACGAGCAGTACTTC. The full variable domain, its missing parts supplied by reference TRBV7-9 and TRBJ2-7, is DTGVSQNPRHKITKRGQNVTFRCDPISEHNRLYWYRQTLGQGPEFLTYFQNEAQLEKSRLLSDRFSAERPKGSFSTLEIQRTEQGDSAMYLCASSAGPMRDEQYFGPGTRLTVT.

This clone was seen a single time. The CDR3 DNA reads TGTGCCAGCAGCAAGGACAGGGGGCGAGGCTATGGCTACACCTTC. It codes for CASSKDRGRGYGYTF. The chain recombines TRBV6-5 with TRBJ1-2; TRBD1 matches 11 bases. CDR1 is MNHEY and CDR2 is SVGAGI in the germline V gene. The CDR3 loop spans 15 amino acids. Unmatched junction bases numbered 7, after V lost 6 bases and J lost 4 bases.

The CDR3 sequence is CASSAGVPGANVLTF. The CDR3 DNA reads TGTGCCAGCAGCGCAGGGGTCCCTGGGGCCAACGTCCTGACTTTC. V and J are TRBV9 and TRBJ2-6, with D possibly being TRBD1 (6 bases). The ends were cut back, 3 bases at V and 2 bases at J, with 9 bases in the middle. The CDR3 loop spans 15 amino acids. Germline V gene data show CDR1 as SGDLS and CDR2 as YYNGEE.

The chain couples TRBV6-6 to TRBJ2-7; maybe TRBD1 (6 bases). The CDR3 is 15 amino acids. Per the germline V gene, CDR1 is MNHNY and CDR2 is SVGAGI (reference sequence). Trimming removed 7 bases from V and 6 bases from J, with 22 bases in between. The CDR3 sequence: CASNTQGRIGGEQYV. The CDR3 DNA reads as TGTGCCAGCAACACTCAGGGGAGAATAGGGGGCGAGCAGTACGTC.

This chain links TRBV7-2 with TRBJ1-4; 7 bases match TRBD1. The CDR3 length is 15 residues. Looked up from germline, CDR1 is SGHTA and CDR2 is FQGNSA. V shed 5 bases and J 6 bases; nucleotides not matched to a gene: 9. CDR3 sequence reads: CASSPRQGRYEKLFF. The CDR3, as DNA: TGTGCCAGCAGCCCCCGACAGGGTCGGTATGAAAAACTGTTTTTT.

CDR3 in DNA: TGTGCCAGCAGCGCGTACCCGGGACAGGGGAACACTGAAGCTTTCTTT. Translation: CASSAYPGQGNTEAFF. The chain uses TRBV5-4 and TRBJ1-1, with 9 bases matching TRBD1. The CDR3 loop spans 16 amino acids. V was pared by 4 bases and J by 1 base, with 8 bases of the junction left unmatched. In germline, CDR1 is SGHNT, CDR2 YYREEE (reference sequence).

This chain connects TRBV28 to TRBJ2-7; no reliable D call. Deletions cut 8 bases from V and 0 bases from J, with 17 bases between. CDR3 size: 15 residues. Germline V gives CDR1 MDHEN, CDR2 SYDVKM. DNA of the CDR3: TGTGCCAGCTTTGCTGGGCAGGCGCACTCCTACGAGCAGTACTTC. Protein product: CASFAGQAHSYEQYF.

Here the CDR3 reads CASSIVAGGRYEQYF. CDR3 sequence (DNA): TGTGCCAGTAGTATAGTCGCGGGGGGTAGATACGAGCAGTACTTC. The chain recombines TRBV19 with TRBJ2-7; 8 bases fit TRBD2. The CDR3 sequence is 15 residues long. Germline CDR1 reads LNHDA; CDR2 reads SQIVND (reference sequence). V was pared by 1 base and J by 4 bases, with 6 bases of the junction left unmatched.

The chain has TRBV28 and TRBJ1-6, with D possibly being TRBD1 (6 bases). The CDR3 is 16 amino acids. Germline lookup yields CDR1 MDHEN and CDR2 SYDVKM. Trimming took 7 bases from V and 5 from J, leaving 18 bases between them. DNA for the CDR3: TGTGCCAGCAACCCACAGGGTCTTCGAAATAATTCACCCCTCCACTTT. Protein sequence: CASNPQGLRNNSPLHF.

The chain has TRBV6-5 and TRBJ2-3; 8 nucleotides match TRBD1. The V and J ends lost 2 bases and 3 bases, in that order; junction bases with no gene match: 7. The CDR3 is made up of 16 amino acids. CDR1 and CDR2 from the germline V gene are MNHEY and SVGAGI. DNA for the CDR3: TGTGCCAGCAGTTACGGCACAGGGGGTATGACAGATACGCAGTATTTT. Residues: CASSYGTGGMTDTQYF.

As DNA, the CDR3 is TGTGCCAGCAGTCTCTCTAGCGGCCTAAATTACAATGAGCAGTTCTTC. This translates into CASSLSSGLNYNEQFF. The chain combines TRBV27 with TRBJ2-1, with 7 bases aligning to TRBD2. The junction had 11 bases not matched to a gene; V was cut back by 5 bases and J by 4 bases. This CDR3 spans 16 amino acids. The germline gives CDR1 MNHEY, CDR2 SMNVEV (reference sequence).

The table lists this clone with a count of one. V and J are TRBV6-5 and TRBJ1-2; TRBD1 matches at 8 bases. The CDR3 length is 11 residues. Germline V gives CDR1 MNHEY, CDR2 SVGAGI. The CDR3 nucleotides read TGTGCAAGCGGACAGGGAGTTGGCTACACCTTC. This gives the protein CASGQGVGYTF.

In this sample, this clone turned up once. This chain uses TRBV10-3 with TRBJ1-6; 8 bases fit TRBD1. After removal of 7 bases from V and 7 bases from J, the junction contained 3 bases not matched to a gene. This CDR3 comprises 13 residues. Germline loops: CDR1 ENHRY, CDR2 SYGVKD. CDR3 DNA sequence: TGTGCCATCAAGGACAGGGAGAATTCACCCCTCCACTTT. It codes for CAIKDRENSPLHF.

V and J are TRBV5-5 and TRBJ2-7; 7 nucleotides align to TRBD1. With 3 bases clipped from V and 2 bases from J, the junction kept 8 bases outside the gene matches. The CDR3 runs to 15 residues. Looked up from germline, CDR1 is SGHKS and CDR2 is YYEKEE (reference sequence). CDR3 nucleotides: TGTGCCAGCAGCTCCGCCAAGGGGGCCCCCTACGAGCAGTACGTC. Its protein product is CASSSAKGAPYEQYV.